One sample yielded the 20 T cell receptor beta chains listed below, sequenced in a study of shared T cell receptors in the human thymus. Sequencing was performed with immunoSEQ multiplex PCR; in TCRdb, only in-frame clones are kept and a portion is missing. The sample shows roughly 550,000 clones, approximately 78% of them seen only once. These sequences were also reported in another study, on human thymus T cells.

What was sequenced was thymocytes. Receptors were obtained from a boy less than two years old with a congenital heart defect.

The rearrangement joins TRBV28 to TRBJ1-2, with 7 bases aligning to TRBD1. Germline CDR1 is MDHEN and CDR2 is SYDVKM. Trimming cost V 8 bases and J 2 bases; bases outside gene matches: 8. The CDR3 has 14 residues. Here the CDR3 reads CASGIGTANYGYTF. CDR3 bases: TGTGCCAGCGGGATCGGGACAGCAAACTATGGCTACACCTTC.

This chain connects TRBV28 to TRBJ1-1; 10 nucleotides match TRBD1. V dropped 6 bases and J dropped 5; count of bases not matched to a gene: 6. From germline, CDR1 is MDHEN and CDR2 SYDVKM. The CDR3 totals 14 residues. CDR3 DNA: TGTGCCAGCAGATTTGGACAGGGGGAGACTGAAGCTTTCTTT. Protein sequence: CASRFGQGETEAFF.

This chain connects TRBV5-4 to TRBJ2-1; D might be TRBD1 (6 bases). V was clipped by 0 bases and J by 5 bases, with 12 bases between them. Germline CDR1 and CDR2: SGHNT and YYREEE (reference sequence). The CDR3 sequence is 15 residues long. The CDR3 spells CASSLGRTENNEQFF. The CDR3 coding sequence is TGTGCCAGCAGCTTGGGTAGGACAGAGAACAATGAGCAGTTCTTC.

V gene TRBV5-1 combines with J gene TRBJ1-4; D perhaps matches TRBD1 (5 bases). CDR3 length: 16 amino acids. Germline CDR1 is SGHRS and CDR2 is YFSETQ. The V end lost 0 bases, the J end lost 7 bases, and 16 bases lay between the germline ends. Here the CDR3 DNA reads TGCGCCAGCAGCTTGGCGGGGGGGTTTTCGGGTGAAAAACTGTTTTTT. Protein product: CASSLAGGFSGEKLFF.

The chain couples TRBV2 to TRBJ1-3; possible D gene TRBD1, 6 bases. The CDR3 runs to 14 residues. V shed 10 bases and J shed 0 bases, with 13 bases lying between them. Germline CDR1 reads SNHLY; CDR2 reads FYNNEI. The CDR3 DNA sequence: TGTGCCACCACACAGGGAGCCTCTGGAAACACCATATATTTT. This sequence encodes CATTQGASGNTIYF.

This chain uses TRBV4-1 with TRBJ2-3; TRBD2 agrees at 11 bases. Losses at the gene ends were 0 bases for V and 2 bases for J; bases not matched to a gene: 4. CDR1 and CDR2 (germline): MGHRA, YSYEKL. This CDR3 contains 17 residues. The CDR3 DNA reads as TGCGCCAGCAGCCAAGATCTGACTAGCGGGAACACAGATACGCAGTATTTT. It translates to CASSQDLTSGNTDTQYF.

This rearrangement joins TRBV7-2 to TRBJ2-1, with TRBD2 matching over 7 bases. With V trimmed by 4 bases and J by 12 bases, 12 bases remained unmatched. The CDR3 has 14 amino acids. The germline gives CDR1 SGHTA, CDR2 FQGNSA. The CDR3 nucleotides are TGTGCCAGCAGCTGCCCCGGGACTACCCTTGGGCAGTTCTTC. Translation gives CASSCPGTTLGQFF.

The chain is built from TRBV4-3 and TRBJ2-7, with 9 bases matching TRBD2. This CDR3 spans 16 amino acids. J was trimmed by 6 bases and V by 0 bases; bases with no gene match: 9. The germline V gene has CDR1 LGHNA and CDR2 YSLEER. The DNA of the CDR3 is TGCGCCAGCAGCCAAGATCCCCCTCCAGCGGGAGGCGAGCAGTACTTC. This sequence encodes CASSQDPPPAGGEQYF.

This clone was picked up one time. The chain employs TRBV5-4 and TRBJ2-1, with 10 nucleotides matching TRBD2. After removal of 5 bases from V and 7 bases from J, the junction contained 9 bases not matched to a gene. Germline V lookup: CDR1 SGHNT, CDR2 YYREEE (reference sequence). This CDR3 spans 15 amino acids. CDR3 in amino acids: CASRGPSGSRNEQFF. Here the CDR3 DNA reads TGTGCCAGCAGAGGCCCTAGCGGGAGCAGAAATGAGCAGTTCTTC.

As for this clone: This sample includes further DNA sequences coding for the same CDR3. V is TRBV4-3 and J is TRBJ2-2; D might be TRBD1 (5 bases). Germline assignment: CDR1 LGHNA and CDR2 YSLEER. V lost 1 base, J lost 1 base, and 7 bases lay in between. There are 15 residues in the CDR3. The CDR3 region is CASSQGQGNTGELFF. CDR3 bases: TGCGCCAGCAGCCAAGGCCAGGGGAACACCGGGGAGCTGTTTTTT.

The chain couples TRBV28 to TRBJ1-3; possible D gene TRBD1, 6 bases. In germline, CDR1 is MDHEN, CDR2 SYDVKM. This CDR3 region has 18 residues. The V gene lost 2 bases and the J gene lost 4 bases, with 21 bases spanning the gap. CDR3 nucleotides: TGTGCCAGCAGTTTAAGGGGGTCCGGGACCCACGAGGGAAACACCATATATTTT. It codes for CASSLRGSGTHEGNTIYF.

J is TRBJ2-1 and V is TRBV6-1, with TRBD2 matching 9 bases. CDR3 size: 17 residues. Germline CDR1 and CDR2: MNHNS and SASEGT. The V segment lost 2 bases and the J segment 0 bases; nucleotides outside the gene matches: 5. For the CDR3, the DNA is TGTGCCAGCAGTGAATTTGGTAGCGGGAGCTCCTACAATGAGCAGTTCTTC. It encodes CASSEFGSGSSYNEQFF.

A few counts support this clone. J is TRBJ1-4 and V is TRBV11-2; D not resolved. The CDR3 runs 15 residues. Germline loops: CDR1 SGHAT, CDR2 FQNNGV. Trimming took off 2 bases at V and 7 bases at J, with 14 bases between the two ends. The CDR3 here is CASSLMSGCGEKLFF. In DNA form, the CDR3 reads TGTGCCAGCAGCTTAATGTCCGGTTGCGGTGAAAAACTGTTTTTT.

This chain links TRBV7-3 with TRBJ2-1, with TRBD2 identical over 10 bases. V shed 4 bases and J 7 bases; nucleotides not matched to a gene: 13. CDR1 and CDR2 from the germline V gene are SGHTA and FQGTGA. The CDR3 loop spans 17 amino acids. The CDR3 DNA is TGTGCCAGCAGCTCCACTATAGCGGGAGGCCCTGGGAATGAGCAGTTCTTC. Protein product: CASSSTIAGGPGNEQFF.

V and J are TRBV5-4 and TRBJ2-2; possible D gene TRBD2, 5 bases. The CDR3 runs to 14 residues. CDR1 and CDR2 from the germline V gene are SGHNT and YYREEE (reference sequence). V lost 0 bases and J lost 6, with 9 bases in between. Here the CDR3 reads CASSLALEAGELFF. CDR3 nucleotide sequence: TGTGCCAGCAGCTTGGCACTAGAAGCCGGGGAGCTGTTTTTT.

Remarks on this clone: An end of the junction differs from the germline gene, which may be a read error. The chain is built from TRBV25-1 and TRBJ2-1; D is unclear. CDR1 and CDR2 from the germline V gene are MGHDK and SYGVNS. This CDR3 contains 12 residues. CDR3 DNA: TGTGCCAGCAGTTCCTCCTGCAATGAGCAGTTCTTC. Residues: CASSSSCNEQFF.

There are a few counts of this clone. The V and J genes are TRBV6-1 and TRBJ2-7, with 9 positions matching TRBD2. CDR3 length equals 16 residues. The ends lost 2 bases at V and 1 base at J; junction bases unmatched: 6. Germline V gene data show CDR1 as MNHNS and CDR2 as SASEGT. The CDR3: CASSEYGGRVSYEQYF. As DNA, the CDR3 is TGTGCCAGCAGTGAATACGGCGGGAGGGTTTCCTACGAGCAGTACTTC.

In this sample, this clone turned up once. The V gene is TRBV5-6, the J gene TRBJ1-2, with 7 bases aligning to TRBD1. Germline V CDR1 and CDR2: SGHDT, YYEEEE. This CDR3 is 16 amino acids long. Trimming removed 0 bases from V and 6 bases from J; junction bases left unmatched: 11. The CDR3 DNA follows: TGTGCCAGCAGCTTGGCTGTCGGGACAGAGCTCGATGGCTACACCTTC. Residues: CASSLAVGTELDGYTF. The variable domain in full, completed from reference TRBV5-6 and TRBJ1-2, reads DAGVTQSPTHLIKTRGQQVTLRCSPKSGHDTVSWYQQALGQGPQFIFQYYEEEERQRGNFPDRFSGHQFPNYSSELNVNALLLGDSALYLCASSLAVGTELDGYTFGSGTRLTVV.

The chain couples TRBV27 to TRBJ2-7; D might be TRBD2 (6 bases). This CDR3 has 17 amino acids. CDR1 is MNHEY and CDR2 is SMNVEV in the germline V gene (reference sequence). V gave up 0 bases and J gave up 1 base, with 16 bases separating them. CDR3 region: CASSLSTQRARSYEQYF. CDR3 nucleotide sequence: TGTGCCAGCAGTTTATCGACCCAGCGGGCCAGGTCCTACGAGCAGTACTTC.

The genes are TRBV6-5 and TRBJ1-2; D gene ambiguous. Germline lookup yields CDR1 MNHEY and CDR2 SVGAGI. Between the trimmed V and J ends, which lost 5 bases and 0 bases, there was a span of 10 bases. The CDR3 has 14 amino acids. As DNA, the CDR3 is TGTGCCAGCAGTATCGGGGTCTCTAACTATGGCTACACCTTC. This encodes CASSIGVSNYGYTF.